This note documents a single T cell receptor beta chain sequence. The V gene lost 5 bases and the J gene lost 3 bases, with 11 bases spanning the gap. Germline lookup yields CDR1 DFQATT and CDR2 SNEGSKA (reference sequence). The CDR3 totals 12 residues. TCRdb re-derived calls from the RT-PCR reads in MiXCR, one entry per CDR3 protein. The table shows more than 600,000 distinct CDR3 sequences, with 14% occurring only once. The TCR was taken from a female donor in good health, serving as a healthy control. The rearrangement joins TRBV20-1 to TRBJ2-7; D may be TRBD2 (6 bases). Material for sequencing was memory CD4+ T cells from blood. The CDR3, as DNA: TGCAGTGCTGCGGGACCCATCTACGAGCAGTACTTC. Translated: CSAAGPIYEQYF.